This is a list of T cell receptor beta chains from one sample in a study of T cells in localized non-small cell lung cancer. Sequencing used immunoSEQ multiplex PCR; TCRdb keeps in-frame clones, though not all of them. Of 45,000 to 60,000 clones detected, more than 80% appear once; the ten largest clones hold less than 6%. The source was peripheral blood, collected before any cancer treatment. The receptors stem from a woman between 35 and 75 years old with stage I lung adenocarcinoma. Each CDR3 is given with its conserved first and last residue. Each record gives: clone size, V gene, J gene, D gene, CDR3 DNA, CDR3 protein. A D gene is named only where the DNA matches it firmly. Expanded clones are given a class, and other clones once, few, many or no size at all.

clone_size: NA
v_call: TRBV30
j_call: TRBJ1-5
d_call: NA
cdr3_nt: TGTGCCTGGGCTCCGGGACACTTAAACTATCAGCCCCAGCATTTT
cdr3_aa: CAWAPGHLNYQPQHF

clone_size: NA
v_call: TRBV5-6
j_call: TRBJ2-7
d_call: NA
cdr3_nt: TGTGCCAGCAGCGAGGGAGCTGGGGCCGAGGCCTACGAGCAGTACTTC
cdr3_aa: CASSEGAGAEAYEQYF

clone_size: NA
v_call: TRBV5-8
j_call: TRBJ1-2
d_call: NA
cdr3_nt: TGTGCCAGCAGCTTGTTGCGCCAGAACTTACCCTATGGCTACACCTTC
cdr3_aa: CASSLLRQNLPYGYTF

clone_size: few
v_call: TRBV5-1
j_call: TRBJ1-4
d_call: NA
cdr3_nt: TGCGCCAGCAGCTTGGCCTTAACTAATGAAAAACTGTTTTTT
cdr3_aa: CASSLALTNEKLFF

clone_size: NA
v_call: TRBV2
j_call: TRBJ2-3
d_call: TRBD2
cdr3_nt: TGTGCCAGCAGGCGACTAGCGGGGAGACCCGGCGCCACAGATACGCAGTATTTT
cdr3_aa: CASRRLAGRPGATDTQYF

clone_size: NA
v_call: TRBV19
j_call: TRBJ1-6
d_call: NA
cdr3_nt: TGTGCCAGTACTGATTTCAGGAATTCACCCCTCCACTTT
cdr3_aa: CASTDFRNSPLHF

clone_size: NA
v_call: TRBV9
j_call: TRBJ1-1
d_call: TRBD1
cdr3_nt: TGTGCCAGCAGCGTAGCCGCAGGGGGCACTGAAGCTTTCTTT
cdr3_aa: CASSVAAGGTEAFF

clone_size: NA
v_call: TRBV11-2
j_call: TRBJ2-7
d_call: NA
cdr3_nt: TGTGCCAGCAGCACGACGTGGGTAGGGCAGACCTACGAGCAGTACTTC
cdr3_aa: CASSTTWVGQTYEQYF

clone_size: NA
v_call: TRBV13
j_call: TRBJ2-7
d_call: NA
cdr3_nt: TGTGCCAGCAGTCTTCTTTCAGGGCTTGGGGGCTACGAGCAGTACTTC
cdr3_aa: CASSLLSGLGGYEQYF

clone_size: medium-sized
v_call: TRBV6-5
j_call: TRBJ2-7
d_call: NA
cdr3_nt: TGTGCCAGCAAACCCAGGGAGTTGGTGGGCGAGCAGTACTTC
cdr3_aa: CASKPRELVGEQYF

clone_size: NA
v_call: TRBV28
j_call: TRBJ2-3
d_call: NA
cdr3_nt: TGTGCCAGCAGTTTACTGGCAGATACGCAGTATTTT
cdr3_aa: CASSLLADTQYF

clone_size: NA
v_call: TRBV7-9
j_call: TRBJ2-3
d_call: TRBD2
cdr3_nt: TGTGCCAGCAGCTTAAAAGCGGGGGATACAGATACGCAGTATTTT
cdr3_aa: CASSLKAGDTDTQYF

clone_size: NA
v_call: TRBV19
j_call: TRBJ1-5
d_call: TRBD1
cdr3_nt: TGTGCCAGTAGTATATTCAGGGGGAATCAGCCCCAGCATTTT
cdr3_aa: CASSIFRGNQPQHF

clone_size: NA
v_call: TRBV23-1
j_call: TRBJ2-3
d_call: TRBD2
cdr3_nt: TGCGCCAGCAGCCGGGGGACTAGCGGGATCACAGATACGCAGTATTTT
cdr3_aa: CASSRGTSGITDTQYF

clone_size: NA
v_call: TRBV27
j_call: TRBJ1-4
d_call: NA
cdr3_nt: TGTGCCAGCAGTTTAAGCAGGGGTCCTAATGAAAAACTGTTTTTT
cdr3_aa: CASSLSRGPNEKLFF

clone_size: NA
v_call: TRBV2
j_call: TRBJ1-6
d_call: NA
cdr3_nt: TGTGCCAGCAGTCCGGGACTCTTAAATTCACCCCTCCACTTT
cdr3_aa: CASSPGLLNSPLHF

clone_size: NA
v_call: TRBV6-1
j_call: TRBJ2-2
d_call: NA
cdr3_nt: TGTGCCAGCAGTGAAGTGAATTTATTGGGACGCACCGGGGAGCTGTTTTTT
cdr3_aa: CASSEVNLLGRTGELFF

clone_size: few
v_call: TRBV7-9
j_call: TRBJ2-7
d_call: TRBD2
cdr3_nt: TGTGCCAGCACCTTGGTTCCGGGGGGGCGCGACGAGCAGTACTTC
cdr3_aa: CASTLVPGGRDEQYF

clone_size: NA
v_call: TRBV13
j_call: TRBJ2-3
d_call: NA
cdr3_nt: TGTGCCAGCAGCTTAGGTCTAGATACGCAGTATTTT
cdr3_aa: CASSLGLDTQYF

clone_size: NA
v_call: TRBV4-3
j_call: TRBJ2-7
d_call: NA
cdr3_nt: TGCGCCAGCAGCCAAGAAGAGACAGGACCCTACGAGCAGTACTTC
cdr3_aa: CASSQEETGPYEQYF

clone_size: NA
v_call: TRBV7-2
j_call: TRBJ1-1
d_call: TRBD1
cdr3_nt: TGTGCCAGCAGCTACAGGGGGCCCACTGAAGCTTTCTTT
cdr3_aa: CASSYRGPTEAFF

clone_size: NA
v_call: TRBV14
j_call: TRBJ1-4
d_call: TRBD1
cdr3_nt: TGTGCCAGCAGCCTGTTACAGGGGGCGCATGAAAAACTGTTTTTT
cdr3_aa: CASSLLQGAHEKLFF

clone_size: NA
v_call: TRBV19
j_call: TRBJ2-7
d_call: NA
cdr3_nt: TGTGCCAGTAGCAAGGGACGCCGCTACGAGCAGTACTTC
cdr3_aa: CASSKGRRYEQYF

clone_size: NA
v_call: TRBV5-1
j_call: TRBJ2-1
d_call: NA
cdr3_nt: TGCGCCAGCAGCTCCCAGGGCGGGGGCGAGGGGTTGAATGAGCAGTTCTTC
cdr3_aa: CASSSQGGGEGLNEQFF

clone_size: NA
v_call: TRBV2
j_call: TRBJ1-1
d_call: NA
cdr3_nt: TGTGCCACCCAACCCCCCGACAGCACTGAAGCTTTCTTT
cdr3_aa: CATQPPDSTEAFF

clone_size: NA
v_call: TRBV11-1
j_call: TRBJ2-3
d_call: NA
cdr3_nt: TGTGCCAGCAGCTTAGGCGGGGAGAGCACAGATACGCAGTATTTT
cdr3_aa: CASSLGGESTDTQYF

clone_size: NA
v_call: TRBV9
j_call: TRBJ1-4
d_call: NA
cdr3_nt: TGTGCCAGCAGCTCTAGGTTTAATGAAAAACTGTTTTTT
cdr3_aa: CASSSRFNEKLFF

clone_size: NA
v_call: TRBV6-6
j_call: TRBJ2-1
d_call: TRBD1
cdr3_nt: TGTGCCAGCAGTTGGACAGGGCAGGGTGATGAGCAGTTCTTC
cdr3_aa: CASSWTGQGDEQFF

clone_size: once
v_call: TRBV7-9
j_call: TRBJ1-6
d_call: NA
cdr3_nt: TGTGCCAGCAGCCCCGATAATAATTCACCCCTCCACTTT
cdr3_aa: CASSPDNNSPLHF

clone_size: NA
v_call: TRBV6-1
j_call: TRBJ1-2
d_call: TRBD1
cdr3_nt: TGTGCCAGCAGTGAAGCAGCAGGGGGCTATGGCTACACCTTC
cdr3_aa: CASSEAAGGYGYTF

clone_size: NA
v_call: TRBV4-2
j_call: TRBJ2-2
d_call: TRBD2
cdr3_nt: TGTGCCAGCAGCGTTCTAGCGGACGGGGAGCTGTTTTTT
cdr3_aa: CASSVLADGELFF

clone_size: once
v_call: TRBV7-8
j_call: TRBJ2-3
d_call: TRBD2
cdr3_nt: TGTGCCAGCAGCCTCCCCGGACTAGCGGGCACAGATACGCAGTATTTT
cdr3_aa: CASSLPGLAGTDTQYF

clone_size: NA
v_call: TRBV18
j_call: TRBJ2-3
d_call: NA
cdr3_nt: TGTGCCAGCTCACCACGGGAAGCAAGAATTAGCACAGATACGCAGTATTTT
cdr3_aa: CASSPREARISTDTQYF

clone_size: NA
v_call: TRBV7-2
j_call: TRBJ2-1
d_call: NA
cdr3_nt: TGTGCCAGCAGCGACACTAGGGGCGGTGAGCAGTTCTTC
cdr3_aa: CASSDTRGGEQFF

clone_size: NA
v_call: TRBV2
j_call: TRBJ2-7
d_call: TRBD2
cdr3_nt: TGTGCCAGCACCGGGAGCGGGGGCTACGAGCAGTACTTC
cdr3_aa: CASTGSGGYEQYF

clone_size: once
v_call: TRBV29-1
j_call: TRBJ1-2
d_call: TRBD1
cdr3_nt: TGCAGCGTTGACGGCAGGGGGCTAGAGGGCTACACCTTC
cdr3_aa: CSVDGRGLEGYTF

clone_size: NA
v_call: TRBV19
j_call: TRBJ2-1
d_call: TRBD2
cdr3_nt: TGTGCCAGTAGTATAGATTCGACTAGCGGGGGGGCCTCCAATGAGCAGTTCTTC
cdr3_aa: CASSIDSTSGGASNEQFF

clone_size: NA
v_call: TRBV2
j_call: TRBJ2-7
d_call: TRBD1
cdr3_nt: TGTGCCAGCAGACCTTGGACAGGCTACTACGAGCAGTACTTC
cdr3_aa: CASRPWTGYYEQYF

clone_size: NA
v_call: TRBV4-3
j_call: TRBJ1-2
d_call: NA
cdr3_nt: TGCGCCAGCAGCGAACGGGAGTACTATGGCTACACCTTC
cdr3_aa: CASSEREYYGYTF

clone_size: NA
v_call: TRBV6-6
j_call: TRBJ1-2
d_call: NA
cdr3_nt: TGTGCCAGCAGTACCAGAACTAACTATGGCTACACCTTC
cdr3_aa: CASSTRTNYGYTF

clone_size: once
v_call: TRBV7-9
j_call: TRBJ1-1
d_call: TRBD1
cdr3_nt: TGTGCCAGCAGCCGCCTTACAGGGGGGGAATCTGAAGCTTTCTTT
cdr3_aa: CASSRLTGGESEAFF

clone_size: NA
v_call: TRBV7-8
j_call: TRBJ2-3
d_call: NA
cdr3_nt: TGTGCCAGCAGCTTATTACACAGGATAGGAGGTACGCAGTATTTT
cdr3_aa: CASSLLHRIGGTQYF

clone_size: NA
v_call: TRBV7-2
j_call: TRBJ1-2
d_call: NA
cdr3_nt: TGTGCCAGCAGCTTAGGGGTGGGCCAGACAAACTATGGCTACACCTTC
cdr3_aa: CASSLGVGQTNYGYTF

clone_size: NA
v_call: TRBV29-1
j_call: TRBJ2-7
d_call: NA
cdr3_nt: TGCAGCGTTGAAGGGCGGGGAGCCTACGAGCAGTACTTC
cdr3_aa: CSVEGRGAYEQYF